A selection of T cell receptor beta chains follows, all from one sample in a study of vaccination effects on CD4 cells after COVID-19. Assay used: immunoSEQ multiplex PCR; TCRdb lists only in-frame clones, some missing. This sample has under 85,000 clones, with 60% to 85% found just once. These receptors are not linked to any known antigen. Sequencing was performed on CD4+ T cells from PBMCs cultured with HCoV-OC43 spike peptides, taken after COVID-19 vaccination. These receptor sequences come from a human donor who received a COVID-19 vaccine. Both conserved end residues are part of each CDR3. A D gene is named only where the DNA matches it firmly. The size of a clone is reported for some rows only, either as once, few or many, or as a class for expanded clones.

cdr3_length j_call clone_size d_call v_call cdr3_aa cdr3_nt
19 TRBJ2-2 . TRBD1 TRBV30 CAWSSSPLGTGRLTGELFF TGTGCCTGGAGTTCTTCGCCTCTGGGGACAGGGCGGCTCACCGGGGAGCTGTTTTTT
17 TRBJ1-2 . TRBD1 TRBV3-1/TRBV3-2 CASSQVGGGQGATDYTF TGTGCCAGCAGCCAAGTGGGGGGTGGGCAGGGGGCAACAGACTACACCTTC
16 TRBJ2-3 . TRBD1 TRBV6-6 CASLNRDRGLIDTQYF TGTGCCTCTTTGAATCGGGACAGGGGGTTAATAGATACGCAGTATTTT
18 TRBJ1-5 . . TRBV6-1 CASSEWGSTRRRNQPQHF TGTGCCAGCAGTGAATGGGGGAGTACGAGGAGGAGAAATCAGCCCCAGCATTTT
12 TRBJ2-1 . . TRBV12-5 CASGYQTNEQFF TGTGCTAGTGGTTACCAGACCAATGAGCAGTTCTTC
17 TRBJ1-2 . . TRBV12-5 CASGPVRQGLGNYGYTF TGTGCTAGTGGTCCCGTTCGCCAGGGTTTGGGTAACTATGGCTACACCTTC
14 TRBJ1-3 . . TRBV9 CASSTTVSGNTIYF TGTGCCAGCAGCACGACAGTCTCTGGAAACACCATATATTTT
15 TRBJ2-2 once TRBD2 TRBV28 CASLLPSGNTGELFF TGTGCCAGCCTCCTACCTAGCGGCAACACCGGGGAGCTGTTTTTT
16 TRBJ2-2 . . TRBV10-2 CASSDRLRSGTGELFF TGCGCCAGCAGTGATCGGCTTAGGTCGGGCACCGGGGAGCTGTTTTTT
15 TRBJ2-2 . . TRBV7-2 CASSSLPGIAGELFF TGTGCCAGCAGCTCATTACCAGGGATCGCCGGGGAGCTGTTTTTT
15 TRBJ1-5 . TRBD1 TRBV9 CASSNRDRDYQPQHF TGTGCCAGCAGCAACCGGGACAGGGACTATCAGCCCCAGCATTTT